The subject of this entry is one T cell receptor beta chain. This clonotype was recorded many times. Its specific antigen is unknown. No per-base quality is available; no much larger clone lies one base away. The data were taken from a study of human T cells and chemical hapten exposure (dated by TCRdb to 2020 to 2023). Background for the entire study: For sensitization, 2% DPC in acetone was applied to a 2 cm by 2 cm area of upper inner arm skin. Patch tests used Finn chambers with 0.01% DPC on the upper back, scored after 6 days by International Contact Dermatitis Research Group standards. The libraries were sequenced as a pool, and the TCR yield per sample differed mostly because of small variations in library volumes within the pool. In alopecia patients, the study followed how the peripheral blood TCR repertoire changed in vivo over primary and secondary sensitization to diphenylcyclopropenone (DPC), a hapten. Weekly therapeutic DPC doses were additionally applied to the scalp of patients throughout the roughly 26-week study period. The patient cohort, mostly female, included alopecia areata with under or over 50% scalp involvement, alopecia totalis and alopecia universalis. Under 30 alopecia patients gave blood for TCR sequencing at one to four time points (pre-sensitization, 2, 6 and 24 weeks). Blood samples were taken from patients before sensitization (week 0) and at 2, 6 and about 24 weeks after DPC sensitization.

Library method: RACE. The sequencing machine was a NextSeq 500. Library preparation attached unique molecular identifiers to individual cDNA molecules for quantitative, reproducible TCR counting. For every blood RNA sample, sequencing covered both the TCR alpha and TCR beta chains. The study's processing was this. A median of approximately 100,000 TCRs per sample was observed, with a range of roughly 23,224 to 750,000. V, J and CDR3 annotation of the TCR reads was performed with the Decombinator software suite. Every sample was subsampled to the same number of TCRs (28,000) for the PS versus PT1 abundance plots. TCRs were defined as expanded if absent before sensitization and observed at least eight times at the 2-week time point. Starting from the raw public reads, TCRdb applied fastp trimming at Q25, assembled clones with MiXCR and retained in-frame beta chains. Each CDR3 protein gets just one entry, which takes the most common genes and DNA from the rows behind it. These V and J calls originate from TCRdb's pipeline instead of the authors' own analysis. In all, the sample holds over 55,000 distinct CDR3 sequences, and more than 8% of those were seen once. The top ten hold nearly 10% of the sample.

Explained via the paper, the time point label denotes: pre-sensitization, week 0. Interpreted using the paper, the treatment or condition label stands for: therapeutic diphenylcyclopropenone sensitization with weekly scalp DPC. Blood at each patch-test visit was drawn before the patch test was applied. Eligible patients were aged 18 to 70, diagnosed with alopecia, deemed suitable for DPC therapy, and excluded if pregnant. Unfractionated whole blood was collected in Tempus Blood RNA tubes, and total RNA was extracted from that blood. Reading from cysteine to phenylalanine, the CDR3 counts 16 amino acids. Here the CDR3 DNA is all that survives: 48 bases in frame from base 1. General conclusions and limits of the study: Repeated subsampling changed both the strength of the expansion versus patch-test correlation and the threshold at which the correlation became significant. DPC sensitization did not change the number of TCRs with a frequency above 1 in 1000, and there was no evidence of changes in global repertoire structure. Patch test score was positively correlated with the number of PT1 expanded TCRs, with significance at thresholds 8, 16 and 32 but not at 4. Significantly more large CDR3 similarity clusters were formed by expanded TCRs than by pre-sensitization or healthy control sets, consistent with antigen-driven responses. Because all patients had alopecia, a presumed autoimmune disease, the immune response of the patients might differ from that of healthy individuals.

Specimen: whole blood, collected in connection with sensitization to the hapten diphenylcyclopropenone (DPC). The chain is made from TRBV21-1 and TRBJ2-7; TRBD1 reflects the table's D call only, with no check against the DNA. TRBV21-1 represents a pseudogene. This TCR was recovered from a middle-aged man with alopecia areata. Some clones in this sample may be carry-over from other donors' samples. The CDR3 has the sequence CASSTEGGQGGDEQYF. Read as DNA, the sequence is TGTGCCAGCAGTACCGAGGGGGGACAGGGCGGCGACGAGCAGTACTTC.